The sequence of this T cell receptor (beta chain) was determined in a study of OX40 agonist ivuxolimab in advanced cancers. Looking at the study overall: Every 2 weeks, patients got intravenous ivuxolimab at one of six dose levels (0.01-10 mg/kg). Allowance was made for prior anti-PD-1, anti-PD-L1 or anti-CTLA-4 therapy, and approximately 40% had some. General observations from the study: There was clonal expansion of CD4+ and CD8+ blood T cells by week 6 at 0.1 to 3.0 mg/kg.

Clones were read by immunoSEQ multiplex PCR, and TCRdb kept only the in-frame ones, dropping some. The sample consists of 40,000 to 45,000 clones, approximately 90% of them appearing once. As concerns this clone: Its antigen is not identified.

Patients were ineligible given autoimmune disease history or systemic immunosuppression. The receptor was derived from an adult with an advanced solid tumor such as melanoma, head and neck, liver or kidney cancer. The specimen was CD4+ or CD8+ T cells sorted from blood, collected in a trial of the OX40 agonist ivuxolimab.

The CDR3: CSVEPAVGRNTGELFF. The CDR3 DNA is TGCAGCGTTGAACCGGCAGTTGGCCGAAACACCGGGGAGCTGTTTTTT. The rearrangement joins TRBV29-1 to TRBJ2-2; no firm D call. CDR1 SQVTM and CDR2 ANQGSEA come from the germline V gene. Between the trimmed V and J ends, which lost 2 bases and 2 bases, there was a span of 15 bases. This CDR3 region has 16 residues.